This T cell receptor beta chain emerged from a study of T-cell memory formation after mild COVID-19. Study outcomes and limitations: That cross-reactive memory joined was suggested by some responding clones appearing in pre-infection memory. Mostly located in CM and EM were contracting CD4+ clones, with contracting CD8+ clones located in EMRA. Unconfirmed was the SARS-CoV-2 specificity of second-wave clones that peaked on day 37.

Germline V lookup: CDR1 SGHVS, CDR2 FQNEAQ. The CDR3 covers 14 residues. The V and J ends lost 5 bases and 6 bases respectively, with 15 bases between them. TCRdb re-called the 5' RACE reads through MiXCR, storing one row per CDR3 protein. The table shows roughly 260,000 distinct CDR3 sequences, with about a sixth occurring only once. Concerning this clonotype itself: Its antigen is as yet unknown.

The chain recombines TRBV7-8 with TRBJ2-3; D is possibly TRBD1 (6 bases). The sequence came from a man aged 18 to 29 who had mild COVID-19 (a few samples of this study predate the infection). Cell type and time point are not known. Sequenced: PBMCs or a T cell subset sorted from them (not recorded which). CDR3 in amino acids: CASSPNRVRDTQYF. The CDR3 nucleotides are TGTGCCAGCAGCCCCAACAGGGTACGGGATACGCAGTATTTT.